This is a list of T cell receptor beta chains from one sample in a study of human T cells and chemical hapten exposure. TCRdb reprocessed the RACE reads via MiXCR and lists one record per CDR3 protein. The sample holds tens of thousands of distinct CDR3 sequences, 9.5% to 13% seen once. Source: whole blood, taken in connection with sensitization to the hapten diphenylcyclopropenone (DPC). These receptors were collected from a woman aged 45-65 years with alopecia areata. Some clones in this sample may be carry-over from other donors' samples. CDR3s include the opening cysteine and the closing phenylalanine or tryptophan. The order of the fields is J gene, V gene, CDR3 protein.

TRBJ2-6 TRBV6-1 CASSEQRSGANVLTF
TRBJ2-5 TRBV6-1 CASRDWQETQYF
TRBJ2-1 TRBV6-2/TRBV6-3 CASTTILPGSNHYNEQFF
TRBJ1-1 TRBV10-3 CAIRAGQGTNTEAFF
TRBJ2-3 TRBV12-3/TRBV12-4 CASSLAGLDLTDTQYF
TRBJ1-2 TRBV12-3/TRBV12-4 CASNRPGQGVYGYTF
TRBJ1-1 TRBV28 CASSFTLNTEAFF
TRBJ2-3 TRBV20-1 CSASLLAGGRTDTQYF
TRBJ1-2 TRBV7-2 CASSSPAREAYGYTF
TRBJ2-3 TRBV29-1 CSGKVGVGAADTQYF
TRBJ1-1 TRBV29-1 CSVERDRGDTEAFF
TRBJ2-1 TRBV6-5 CTSSYMSSGAGEQFF
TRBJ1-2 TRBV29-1 CSVEGDRGRNYGYTF
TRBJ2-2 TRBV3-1 CASSQGRHSNTGELFF
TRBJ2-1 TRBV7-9 CASSGDRSGLDSYNEQFF
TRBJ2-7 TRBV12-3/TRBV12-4 CASSFITGSASEQYF
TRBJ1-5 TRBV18 CASSPLGSNQPQHF
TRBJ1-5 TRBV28 CASSWGGESGAGDNQPQHF
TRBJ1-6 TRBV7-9 CASSLGQSNSPLHF
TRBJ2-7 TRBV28 CASRVVGGAGEQYF
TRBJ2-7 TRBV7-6 CASSGAPSERGLSVEQYF
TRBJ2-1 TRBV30 CAWSVDRLRNEQFF
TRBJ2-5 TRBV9 CASSVEGNQETQYF
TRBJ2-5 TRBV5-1 CASSYLAGVEQTQYF
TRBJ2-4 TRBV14 CASSQGPFRGPKNIQYF
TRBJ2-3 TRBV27 CASSLGRQGHTDTQYF
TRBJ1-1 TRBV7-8 CASSRWDGGMNLNSEAFF
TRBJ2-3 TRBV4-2 CASSQRSIGHTDTQYF
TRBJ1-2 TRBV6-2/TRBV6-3 CASNLWTGDGYTF
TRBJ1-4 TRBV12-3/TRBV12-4 CASSFLATGVEEKLFF
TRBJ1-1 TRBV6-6 CASRHRGNTEAFF
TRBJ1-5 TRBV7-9 CASSTSGLSNQPQHF
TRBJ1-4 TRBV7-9 CASSSDRTNEKLFF
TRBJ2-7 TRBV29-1 CSVEDHGQTAEQYF
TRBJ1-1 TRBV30 CAWRGQGAAAEAFF
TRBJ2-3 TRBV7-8 CASSFREVSTDTQYF
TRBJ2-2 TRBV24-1 CATSDTDRRTGELFF
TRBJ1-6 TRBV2 CASVQSGRQNSPLHF
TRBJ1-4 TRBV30 CAWSTGYGANEKLFF
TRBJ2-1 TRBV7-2 CASSLGPINEQFF
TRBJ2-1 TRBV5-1 CASSPPAGGLNEQFF
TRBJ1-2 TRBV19 CASSPTPGSSNGYTF
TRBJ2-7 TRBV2 CASTRTGGSYEQYF
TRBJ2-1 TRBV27 CASRSNAGGTNEQFF
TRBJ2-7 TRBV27 CASSLGGQSSYEQYF